These 22 T cell receptor beta chains were sequenced from one sample in a study of blood T cell repertoires in COVID-19. Libraries were prepared by immunoSEQ multiplex PCR; TCRdb keeps only in-frame clonotypes and omits some of them. The sample contains 260,000 or so clones, approximately 85% of which appear only once. Material: peripheral blood. These receptors all stem from a woman in her seventies with acute or convalescent COVID-19.

The V gene is TRBV29-1, the J gene TRBJ1-1, with TRBD1 identical over 8 bases. This CDR3 region has 14 residues. With 2 bases clipped from V and 6 bases from J, the junction kept 8 bases outside the gene matches. CDR1 SQVTM and CDR2 ANQGSEA come from the germline V gene. CDR3: CSVEPQGVRPEAFF. The CDR3 bases are TGCAGCGTTGAACCACAGGGGGTTCGCCCTGAAGCTTTCTTT.

This sequence joins TRBV5-1 and TRBJ1-2, with 7 bases identical to TRBD1. V was clipped by 4 bases and J by 5 bases; unmatched bases: 11. Germline CDR1 is SGHRS and CDR2 is YFSETQ. CDR3 size: 15 residues. DNA of the CDR3: TGCGCCAGCAGCACTGATGGGACAGTTTTTTATGGCTACACCTTC. This encodes CASSTDGTVFYGYTF.

This chain links TRBV6-4 with TRBJ2-3, with D possibly matching TRBD2 (5 bases). Germline CDR1 MRHNA, CDR2 SNTAGT. V lost 4 bases and J 1 base, leaving 15 bases between the germline ends. The CDR3 covers 16 residues. The CDR3 bases are TGTGCCAGCAGTGCACAACCCCTCGGGGGCACAGATACGCAGTATTTT. Translating gives CASSAQPLGGTDTQYF.

V and J are TRBV5-1 and TRBJ1-4; a possible D gene is TRBD1 (5 bases). Trimming stripped 0 bases from V and 8 bases from J, with 14 bases between. CDR1 is SGHRS and CDR2 is YFSETQ in the germline V gene. CDR3 length: 15 amino acids. The CDR3 spells CASSLAGQGKEKLFF. CDR3 nucleotides: TGCGCCAGCAGCTTGGCGGGCCAGGGTAAGGAAAAACTGTTTTTT.

The chain carries TRBV11-3 and TRBJ2-3; TRBD2 might be the D (5 bases). The CDR3 extends over 15 amino acids. Germline V gene lookup returns CDR1 SGHNT and CDR2 YENEEA. V was clipped by 4 bases and J by 8 bases, with 19 bases between them. In nucleotides, the CDR3 is TGTGCCAGCAGCTCCGAGACTCACCGACGGGGTACGCAGTATTTT. It codes for CASSSETHRRGTQYF.

The rearrangement joins TRBV4-2 to TRBJ1-1; maybe TRBD1 (5 bases). This CDR3 region has 12 residues. Deletions cut 0 bases from V and 10 bases from J, with 9 bases between. CDR1 and CDR2 (germline): LGHNA, YNFKEQ. The CDR3 loop reads CASSQDRTRAFF. The CDR3 coding sequence is TGTGCCAGCAGCCAAGACCGGACACGAGCTTTCTTT.

The V gene is TRBV5-1, the J gene TRBJ1-4; TRBD1 agrees at 7 bases. CDR3 length: 14 amino acids. Germline V gene sequence: CDR1 SGHRS, CDR2 YFSETQ. Trimming at V came to 5 bases and at J to 3 bases, leaving 4 bases not matched to a gene. The CDR3 spells CASRIGGPNEKLFF. DNA of the CDR3: TGCGCCAGCAGAATAGGGGGCCCTAATGAAAAACTGTTTTTT.

This clone was detected once. The rearrangement joins TRBV5-6 to TRBJ1-6; 8 nucleotides line up with TRBD1. Germline-derived CDR1 and CDR2 are SGHDT and YYEEEE. J was trimmed by 0 bases and V by 3 bases; bases with no gene match: 5. The CDR3 has 17 residues. The CDR3 region has the DNA TGTGCCAGCAGCTCCTGGACAGGGATCTCCTATAATTCACCCCTCCACTTT. Its protein is CASSSWTGISYNSPLHF.

The rearrangement links TRBV7-2 to TRBJ2-1, with D tentatively TRBD2 (5 bases). The CDR3 spans 16 residues. Germline V lookup: CDR1 SGHTA, CDR2 FQGNSA. With 5 bases removed from V and 0 bases from J, the gap between germline ends came to 14 bases. CDR3 sequence reads: CASSPEGSSSYNEQFF. For the CDR3, the DNA is TGTGCCAGCAGCCCAGAGGGCTCTAGCTCCTACAATGAGCAGTTCTTC. The full variable domain, with the rest looked up from reference TRBV7-2 and TRBJ2-1, is GAGVSQSPSNKVTEKGKDVELRCDPISGHTALYWYRQSLGQGLEFLIYFQGNSAPDKSGLPSDRFSAERTGGSVSTLTIQRTQQEDSAVYLCASSPEGSSSYNEQFFGPGTRLTVL.

The gene calls are TRBV28 and TRBJ1-6; 9 bases align to TRBD1. This CDR3 is 15 amino acids long. The V gene end was trimmed by 6 bases and the J gene end by 10 bases; junction bases not matched to a gene: 10. Germline values: CDR1 MDHEN, CDR2 SYDVKM. DNA of the CDR3: TGTGCCAGCAGACCCGGGACAGGGATGGGATCACCCCTCCACTTT. Its protein is CASRPGTGMGSPLHF.

A single count supports this clone. This chain connects TRBV28 to TRBJ1-3; D uncertain. From germline, CDR1 is MDHEN and CDR2 SYDVKM. This CDR3 spans 14 amino acids. V lost 2 bases and J lost 2, with 7 bases in between. CDR3 residues: CASSLTTAGNTIYF. In DNA form, the CDR3 reads TGTGCCAGCAGTTTAACGACTGCTGGAAACACCATATATTTT.

The V call is TRBV10-3, the J call TRBJ1-5; 8 positions match TRBD1. There are 14 residues in the CDR3. Looked up from germline, CDR1 is ENHRY and CDR2 is SYGVKD. Unmatched junction bases numbered 3, after V lost 4 bases and J lost 4 bases. This chain's CDR3 is CAISVTGGNQPQHF. CDR3 nucleotide sequence: TGTGCCATCAGTGTCACAGGGGGGAATCAGCCCCAGCATTTT.

This rearrangement joins TRBV19 to TRBJ1-5, with D unresolved. Per germline, CDR1 LNHDA and CDR2 SQIVND (reference sequence). V dropped 6 bases and J dropped 2 bases, with 14 bases sitting between them. The CDR3 totals 15 residues. CDR3 in amino acids: CASSITWGGNQPQHF. The CDR3 coding sequence is TGTGCCAGTAGCATCACGTGGGGAGGCAATCAGCCCCAGCATTTT.

The chain employs TRBV3-1 (or the pseudogene TRBV3-2) and TRBJ1-1; D may be TRBD1 (5 bases). V lost 4 bases to trimming and J lost 5 bases, with 17 bases between them. The germline V gene encodes CDR1 LGHDT and CDR2 YNNKEL (reference sequence). The CDR3 runs to 15 residues. CDR3 nucleotide sequence: TGTGCCAGCAGCCCCTTAACAGGCGGGGAGACTGAAGCTTTCTTT. Its translation: CASSPLTGGETEAFF.

V usage is TRBV5-1 and J usage is TRBJ1-1; D not resolved. The ends were cut back, 2 bases at V and 1 base at J, with 9 bases in the middle. This CDR3 contains 14 residues. CDR1 and CDR2 from the germline V gene are SGHRS and YFSETQ. As DNA, the CDR3 is TGCGCCAGCAGCTTACAGTCTAAGAACACTGAAGCTTTCTTT. Translating gives CASSLQSKNTEAFF.

V is TRBV28 and J is TRBJ2-7; 8 nucleotides line up with TRBD2. The CDR3 runs to 14 residues. V lost 5 bases to trimming and J lost 1 base; unmatched junction nucleotides: 4. From germline, CDR1 is MDHEN and CDR2 SYDVKM. The CDR3 loop is CASSVTSGSYEQYF. CDR3 nucleotide sequence: TGTGCCAGCAGTGTTACTAGCGGATCCTACGAGCAGTACTTC.

The J gene is TRBJ2-5, the V gene TRBV11-2; maybe TRBD1 (6 bases). The CDR3 is 15 amino acids. The V end was cut by 1 base, the J end by 7 bases, with 16 bases between. Germline V CDR1 and CDR2: SGHAT, FQNNGV. CDR3: CASSLAGAAGGTQYF. Here the CDR3 DNA reads TGTGCCAGCAGCTTAGCAGGGGCCGCTGGGGGGACCCAGTACTTC.

This clone has a single count. The J gene is TRBJ1-4, the V gene TRBV4-2, with 8 bases lining up with TRBD1. Germline CDR1 is LGHNA and CDR2 is YNFKEQ. CDR3 length equals 16 residues. J lost 4 bases, V lost 0 bases, and 4 bases had no gene match. CDR3 residues: CASSQESTGVNEKLFF. CDR3 sequence (DNA): TGTGCCAGCAGCCAAGAGTCGACAGGGGTTAATGAAAAACTGTTTTTT.

This clone was picked up one time. The rearrangement uses TRBV19 and TRBJ1-5; no reliable D call. The CDR3 spans 13 residues. The V gene lost 6 bases and the J gene lost 0 bases, with 6 bases spanning the gap. Germline V gene data show CDR1 as LNHDA and CDR2 as SQIVND (reference sequence). CDR3 nucleotide sequence: TGTGCCAGTAGGGAGTATAGCAATCAGCCCCAGCATTTT. This gives the protein CASREYSNQPQHF.

The gene calls are TRBV28 and TRBJ2-3; 10 bases match TRBD2. The CDR3 extends over 17 amino acids. The germline V gene encodes CDR1 MDHEN and CDR2 SYDVKM. The junction had 11 bases not matched to a gene; V was cut back by 6 bases and J by 2 bases. DNA for the CDR3: TGTGCCAGCAGCGAAGCGGGGGGGTATTCTTACACAGATACGCAGTATTTT. Protein: CASSEAGGYSYTDTQYF.

The chain joins TRBV10-3 to TRBJ1-5; weak D call: TRBD1 (5 bases). The CDR3 sequence is 15 residues long. CDR1 ENHRY and CDR2 SYGVKD come from the germline V gene. The V and J ends lost 4 bases and 6 bases respectively, with 16 bases between them. The CDR3: CAISGSGGSGQPQHF. In nucleotides, the CDR3 is TGTGCCATCAGTGGTTCCGGGGGTTCGGGTCAGCCCCAGCATTTT.

The rearrangement uses TRBV11-2 and TRBJ1-4; D is uncertain. Per germline, CDR1 SGHAT and CDR2 FQNNGV. Trimming stripped 2 bases from V and 7 bases from J, with 17 bases between. CDR3 length: 16 residues. Here the CDR3 reads CASSLWAEGAGEKLFF. The CDR3 nucleotides read TGTGCCAGCAGCTTATGGGCGGAGGGAGCTGGTGAAAAACTGTTTTTT.